This TCR beta chain stems from a study of blood T cell repertoires in COVID-19. On the study more broadly: The samples span acute and convalescent COVID-19 from the United States, Italy and Spain.

The data were produced by immunoSEQ multiplex PCR, yet TCRdb's version contains in-frame clones alone and is incomplete. The repertoire holds 300,000 or so clones, about nine tenths seen once, with around 1.1% in the top ten. Germline V gene data show CDR1 as LNHNV and CDR2 as YYDKDF (reference sequence). V was pared by 0 bases and J by 13 bases, with 19 bases of the junction left unmatched. The CDR3 covers 17 residues. This sequence was found in a woman aged 25 to 39 who had recovered from COVID-19. Sequencing was done on a sample of PBMCs or T cells enriched from blood (not recorded which). This sequence joins TRBV15 and TRBJ2-3; 7 nucleotides line up with TRBD1. CDR3 nucleotides: TGTGCCACCAGCAGAGATGAAGGGGGCGCAGTCCAAATGGGAGAGTATTTT. It encodes CATSRDEGGAVQMGEYF.